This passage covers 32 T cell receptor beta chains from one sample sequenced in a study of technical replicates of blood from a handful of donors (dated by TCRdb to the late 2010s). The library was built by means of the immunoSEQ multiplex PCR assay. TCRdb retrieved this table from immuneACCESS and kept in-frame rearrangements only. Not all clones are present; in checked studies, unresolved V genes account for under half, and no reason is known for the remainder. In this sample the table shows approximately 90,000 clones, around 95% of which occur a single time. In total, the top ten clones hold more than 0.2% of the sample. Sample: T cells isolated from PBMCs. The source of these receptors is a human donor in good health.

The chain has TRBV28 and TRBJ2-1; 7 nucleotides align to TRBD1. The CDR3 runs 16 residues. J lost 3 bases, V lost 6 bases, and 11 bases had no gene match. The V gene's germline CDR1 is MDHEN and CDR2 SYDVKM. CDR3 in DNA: TGTGCCAGCAGACCCACCGGGACAGAAAACTACAATGAGCAGTTCTTC. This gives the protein CASRPTGTENYNEQFF. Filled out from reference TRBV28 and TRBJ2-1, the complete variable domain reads DVKVTQSSRYLVKRTGEKVFLECVQDMDHENMFWYRQDPGLGLRLIYFSYDVKMKEKGDIPEGYSVSREKKERFSLILESASTNQTSMYLCASRPTGTENYNEQFFGPGTRLTVL.

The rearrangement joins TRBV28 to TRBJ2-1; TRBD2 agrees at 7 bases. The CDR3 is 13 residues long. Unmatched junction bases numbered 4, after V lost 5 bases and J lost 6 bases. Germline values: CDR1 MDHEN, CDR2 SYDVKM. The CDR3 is CASSPTSANEQFF. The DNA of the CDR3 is TGTGCCAGCAGTCCCACTAGCGCCAATGAGCAGTTCTTC.

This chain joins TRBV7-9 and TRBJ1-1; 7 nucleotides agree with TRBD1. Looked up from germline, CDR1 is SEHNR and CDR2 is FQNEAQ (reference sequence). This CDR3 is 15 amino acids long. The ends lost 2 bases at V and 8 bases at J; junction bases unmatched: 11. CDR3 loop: CASSLSLQGPAEAFF. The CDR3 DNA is TGTGCCAGCAGCTTAAGTTTACAGGGGCCTGCCGAAGCTTTCTTT.

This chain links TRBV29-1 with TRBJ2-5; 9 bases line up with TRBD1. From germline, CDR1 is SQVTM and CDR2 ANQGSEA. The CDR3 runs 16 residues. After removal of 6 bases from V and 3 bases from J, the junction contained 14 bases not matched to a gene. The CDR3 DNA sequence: TGCAGCGTAGAACCGGGACAGGGTTTTTGGGAAGAGACCCAGTACTTC. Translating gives CSVEPGQGFWEETQYF.

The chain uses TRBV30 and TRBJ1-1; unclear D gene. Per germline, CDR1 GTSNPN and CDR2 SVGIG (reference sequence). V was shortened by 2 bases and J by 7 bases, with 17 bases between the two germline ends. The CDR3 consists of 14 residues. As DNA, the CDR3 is TGTGCCTGGAGTATCGGACTTTACGAGGTTGAAGCTTTCTTT. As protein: CAWSIGLYEVEAFF.

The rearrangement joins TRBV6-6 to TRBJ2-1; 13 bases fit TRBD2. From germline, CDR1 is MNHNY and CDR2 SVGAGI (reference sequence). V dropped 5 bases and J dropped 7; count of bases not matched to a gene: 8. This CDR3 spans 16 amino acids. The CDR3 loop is CASSPTGTSGMNEQFF. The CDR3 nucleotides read TGTGCCAGCAGTCCAACGGGGACTAGCGGGATGAATGAGCAGTTCTTC.

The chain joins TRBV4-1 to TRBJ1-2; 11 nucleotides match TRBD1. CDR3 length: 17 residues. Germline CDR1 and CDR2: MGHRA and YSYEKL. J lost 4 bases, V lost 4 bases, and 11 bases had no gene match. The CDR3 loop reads CASSPWTGGSNRYGYTF. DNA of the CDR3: TGCGCCAGCAGCCCTTGGACAGGGGGCAGTAATCGCTATGGCTACACCTTC.

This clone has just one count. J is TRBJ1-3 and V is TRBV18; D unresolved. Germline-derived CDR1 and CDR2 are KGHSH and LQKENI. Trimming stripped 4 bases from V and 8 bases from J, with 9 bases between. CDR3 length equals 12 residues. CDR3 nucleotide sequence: TGTGCCAGCTCACTACTTTTGGACACCATATATTTT. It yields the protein CASSLLLDTIYF.

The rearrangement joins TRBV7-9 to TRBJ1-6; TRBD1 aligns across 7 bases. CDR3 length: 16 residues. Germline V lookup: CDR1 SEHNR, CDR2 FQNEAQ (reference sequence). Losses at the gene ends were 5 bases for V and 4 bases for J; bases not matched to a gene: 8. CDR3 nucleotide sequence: TGTGCCAGCAGCCACCTGACAGGGCCATATAATTCACCCCTCCACTTT. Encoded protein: CASSHLTGPYNSPLHF.

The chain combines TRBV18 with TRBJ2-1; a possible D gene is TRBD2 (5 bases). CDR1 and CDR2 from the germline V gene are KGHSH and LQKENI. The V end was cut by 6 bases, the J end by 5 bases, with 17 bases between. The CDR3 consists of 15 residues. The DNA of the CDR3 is TGTGCCAGCTCCCCCATGGACTCGATACACAATGAGCAGTTCTTC. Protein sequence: CASSPMDSIHNEQFF.

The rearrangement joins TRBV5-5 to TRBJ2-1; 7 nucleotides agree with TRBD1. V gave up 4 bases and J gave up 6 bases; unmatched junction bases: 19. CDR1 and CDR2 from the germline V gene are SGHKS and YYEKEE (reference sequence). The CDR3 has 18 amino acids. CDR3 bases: TGTGCCAGCAGCCCGACAGGGTTCGGGCCCTACAATAGCAATGAGCAGTTCTTC. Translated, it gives CASSPTGFGPYNSNEQFF.

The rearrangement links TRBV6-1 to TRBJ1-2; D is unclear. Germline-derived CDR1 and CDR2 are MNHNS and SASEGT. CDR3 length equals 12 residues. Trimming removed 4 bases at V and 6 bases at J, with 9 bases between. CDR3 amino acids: CASSVSRDGYTF. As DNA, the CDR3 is TGTGCCAGCAGTGTCAGTCGGGATGGCTACACCTTC.

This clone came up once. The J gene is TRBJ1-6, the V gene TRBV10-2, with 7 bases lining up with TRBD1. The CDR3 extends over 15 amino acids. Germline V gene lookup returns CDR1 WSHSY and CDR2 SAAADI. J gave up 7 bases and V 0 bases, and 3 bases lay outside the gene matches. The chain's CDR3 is CASSESIQGNSPLHF. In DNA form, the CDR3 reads TGCGCCAGCAGTGAGTCGATACAGGGGAATTCACCCCTCCACTTT.

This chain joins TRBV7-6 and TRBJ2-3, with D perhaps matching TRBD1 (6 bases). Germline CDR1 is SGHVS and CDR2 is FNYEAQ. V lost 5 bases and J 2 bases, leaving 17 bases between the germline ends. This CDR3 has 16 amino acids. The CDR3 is CASSARTESLTDTQYF. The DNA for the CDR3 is TGTGCCAGCAGCGCCAGGACAGAGAGCCTCACAGATACGCAGTATTTT.

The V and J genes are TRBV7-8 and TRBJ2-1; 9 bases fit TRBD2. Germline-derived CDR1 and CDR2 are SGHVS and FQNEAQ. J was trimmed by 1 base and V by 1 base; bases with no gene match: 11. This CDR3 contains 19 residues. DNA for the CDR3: TGTGCCAGCAGCTTAGTAATTAGCGGGAGTTTGGGGTCCTACAATGAGCAGTTCTTC. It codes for CASSLVISGSLGSYNEQFF.

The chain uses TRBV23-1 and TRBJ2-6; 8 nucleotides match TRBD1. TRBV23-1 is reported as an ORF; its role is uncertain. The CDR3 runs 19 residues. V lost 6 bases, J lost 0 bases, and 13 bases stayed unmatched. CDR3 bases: TGCGCCAGCAGGGACAGGGTTCTCAACCCCCACTCTGGGGCCAACGTCCTGACTTTC. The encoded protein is CASRDRVLNPHSGANVLTF.

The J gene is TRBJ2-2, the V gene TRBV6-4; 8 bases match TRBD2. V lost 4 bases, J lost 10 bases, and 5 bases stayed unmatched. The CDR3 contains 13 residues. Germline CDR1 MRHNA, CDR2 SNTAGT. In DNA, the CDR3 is TGTGCCAGCAGTGGGACTAGCTTTGAGGAGCTGTTTTTT. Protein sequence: CASSGTSFEELFF.

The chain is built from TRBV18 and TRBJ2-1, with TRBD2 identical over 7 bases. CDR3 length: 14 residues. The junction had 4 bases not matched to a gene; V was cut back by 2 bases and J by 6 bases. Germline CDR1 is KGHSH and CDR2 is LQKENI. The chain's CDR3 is CASSPTTSFNEQFF. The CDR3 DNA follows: TGTGCCAGCTCACCAACGACTAGCTTCAATGAGCAGTTCTTC.

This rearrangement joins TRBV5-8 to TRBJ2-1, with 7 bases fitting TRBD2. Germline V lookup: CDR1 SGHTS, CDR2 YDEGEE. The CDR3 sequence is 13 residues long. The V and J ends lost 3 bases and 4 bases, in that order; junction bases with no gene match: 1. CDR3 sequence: CASSWTSYNEQFF. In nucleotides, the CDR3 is TGTGCCAGCAGCTGGACTAGTTACAATGAGCAGTTCTTC.

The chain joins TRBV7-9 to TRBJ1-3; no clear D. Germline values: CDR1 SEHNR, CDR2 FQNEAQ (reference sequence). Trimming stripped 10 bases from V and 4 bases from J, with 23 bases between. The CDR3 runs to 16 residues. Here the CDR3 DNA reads TGTGCCATCTACAACCCTGGCGGATTAGAAGGAAACACCATATATTTT. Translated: CAIYNPGGLEGNTIYF.

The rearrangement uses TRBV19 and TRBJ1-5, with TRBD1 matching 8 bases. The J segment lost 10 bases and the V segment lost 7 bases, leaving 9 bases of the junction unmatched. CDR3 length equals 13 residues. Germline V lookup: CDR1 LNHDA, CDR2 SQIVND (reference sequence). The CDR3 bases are TGTGCCAGTATGGTAGACAGGGGAAGTCCCCAGCATTTT. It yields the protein CASMVDRGSPQHF.

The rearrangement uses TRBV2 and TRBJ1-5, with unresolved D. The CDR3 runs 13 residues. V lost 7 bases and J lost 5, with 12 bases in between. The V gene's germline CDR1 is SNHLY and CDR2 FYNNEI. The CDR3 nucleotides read TGTGCCAGCACCAACGAGATCGATCAGCCCCAGCATTTT. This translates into CASTNEIDQPQHF.

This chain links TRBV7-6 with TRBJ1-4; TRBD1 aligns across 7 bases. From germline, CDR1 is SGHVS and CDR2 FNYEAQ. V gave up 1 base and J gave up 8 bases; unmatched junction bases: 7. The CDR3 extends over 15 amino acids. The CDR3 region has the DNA TGTGCCAGCAGCTTAGGGGGGGCAGGGGGAGAAAAACTGTTTTTT. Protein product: CASSLGGAGGEKLFF. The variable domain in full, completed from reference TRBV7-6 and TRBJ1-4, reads GAGVSQSPRYKVTKRGQDVALRCDPISGHVSLYWYRQALGQGPEFLTYFNYEAQQDKSGLPNDRFSAERPEGSISTLTIQRTEQRDSAMYRCASSLGGAGGEKLFFGSGTQLSVL.

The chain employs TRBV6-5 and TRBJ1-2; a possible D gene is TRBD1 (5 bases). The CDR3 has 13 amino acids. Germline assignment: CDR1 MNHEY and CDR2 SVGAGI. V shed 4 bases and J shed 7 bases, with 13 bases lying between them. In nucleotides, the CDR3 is TGTGCCAGCAGTTTTACAGGTGCTAGTGGCTACACCTTC. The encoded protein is CASSFTGASGYTF.

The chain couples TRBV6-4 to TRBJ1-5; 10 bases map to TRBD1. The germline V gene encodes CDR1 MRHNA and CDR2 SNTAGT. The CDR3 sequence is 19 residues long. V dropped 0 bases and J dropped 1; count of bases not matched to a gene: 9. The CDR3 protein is CASSDSWDRGIYSNQPQHF. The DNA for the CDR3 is TGTGCCAGCAGTGACTCGTGGGACAGGGGAATATACAGCAATCAGCCCCAGCATTTT.

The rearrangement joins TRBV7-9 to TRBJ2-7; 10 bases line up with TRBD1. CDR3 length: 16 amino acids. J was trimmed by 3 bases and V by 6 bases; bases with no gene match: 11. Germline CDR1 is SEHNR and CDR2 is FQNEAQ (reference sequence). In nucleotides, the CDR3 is TGTGCCAGCAGGAAAGGACAGGGGGACTTAATCTACGAGCAGTACTTC. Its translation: CASRKGQGDLIYEQYF.

In DNA form, the CDR3 reads TGTGCCAGCAGCGCCTCCGGGACAGTAAACTACGAGCAGTACTTC. Translating it yields CASSASGTVNYEQYF. The chain joins TRBV7-2 to TRBJ2-7, with 7 nucleotides matching TRBD1. CDR1 SGHTA and CDR2 FQGNSA come from the germline V gene. The J segment lost 3 bases and the V segment lost 5 bases, leaving 10 bases of the junction unmatched. CDR3 length: 15 amino acids. Filled out from reference TRBV7-2 and TRBJ2-7, the complete variable domain reads GAGVSQSPSNKVTEKGKDVELRCDPISGHTALYWYRQSLGQGLEFLIYFQGNSAPDKSGLPSDRFSAERTGGSVSTLTIQRTQQEDSAVYLCASSASGTVNYEQYFGPGTRLTVT.

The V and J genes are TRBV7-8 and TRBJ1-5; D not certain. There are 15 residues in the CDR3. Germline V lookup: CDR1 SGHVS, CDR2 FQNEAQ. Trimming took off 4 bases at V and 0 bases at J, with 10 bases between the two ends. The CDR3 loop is CASSSRRDSNQPQHF. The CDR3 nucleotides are TGTGCCAGCAGCTCGAGACGGGATAGCAATCAGCCCCAGCATTTT.

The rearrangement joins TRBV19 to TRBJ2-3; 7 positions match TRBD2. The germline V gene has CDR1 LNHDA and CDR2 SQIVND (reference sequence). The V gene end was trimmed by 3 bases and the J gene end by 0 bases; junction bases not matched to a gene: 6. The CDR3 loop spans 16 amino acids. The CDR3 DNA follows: TGTGCCAGTAGTATCCTGGGGGGGGGAAGCACAGATACGCAGTATTTT. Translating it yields CASSILGGGSTDTQYF. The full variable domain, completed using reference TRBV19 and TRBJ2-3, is DGGITQSPKYLFRKEGQNVTLSCEQNLNHDAMYWYRQDPGQGLRLIYYSQIVNDFQKGDIAEGYSVSREKKESFPLTVTSAQKNPTAFYLCASSILGGGSTDTQYFGPGTRLTVL.

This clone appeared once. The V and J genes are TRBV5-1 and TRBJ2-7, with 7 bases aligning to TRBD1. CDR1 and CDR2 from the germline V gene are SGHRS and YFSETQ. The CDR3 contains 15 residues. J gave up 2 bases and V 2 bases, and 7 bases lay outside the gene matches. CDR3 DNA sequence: TGCGCCAGCAGCTTCTTACAGGGGCCCCCCTACGAGCAGTACTTC. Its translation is CASSFLQGPPYEQYF.

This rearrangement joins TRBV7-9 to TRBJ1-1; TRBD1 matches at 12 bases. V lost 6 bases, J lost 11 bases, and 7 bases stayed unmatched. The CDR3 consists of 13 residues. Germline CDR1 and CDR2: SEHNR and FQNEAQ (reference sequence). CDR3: CASSRDRGPGAFF. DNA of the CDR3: TGTGCCAGCAGTCGGGACAGGGGGCCTGGCGCTTTCTTT.

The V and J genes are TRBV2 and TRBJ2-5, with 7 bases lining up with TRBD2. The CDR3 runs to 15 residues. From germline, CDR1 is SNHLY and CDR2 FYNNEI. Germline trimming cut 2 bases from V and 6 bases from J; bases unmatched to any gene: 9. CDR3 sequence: CASSEFLGGVQTQYF. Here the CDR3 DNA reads TGTGCCAGCAGTGAATTTCTGGGGGGGGTGCAGACCCAGTACTTC.